The entry below describes one TCR beta chain. The sample is drawn from a study of response to subunit inactivated influenza vaccine. The ends lost 6 bases at V and 1 base at J; junction bases unmatched: 4. The CDR3 covers 14 residues. The V gene's germline CDR1 is SGHRS and CDR2 YFSETQ. TCRdb independently ran MiXCR on the RT-PCR reads; one entry per CDR3 protein. The table lists roughly 540,000 distinct CDR3 sequences, less than 25% of them singletons. This sample also appeared in a second study, on T cells expressing NK-cell markers. That paper states: TCR beta cDNA was generated via 5'RACE template switching incorporating UMIs. Seven sequenced donors out of eight were HCMV-seropositive, one seronegative. Topping the CD3+CD56-NKG2C+ fraction as well were these clonotypes, in a few donors.

The specimen comprised CD4+ T cells sorted from PBMCs, sampled 11 to 12 days after vaccination. The genes are TRBV5-1 and TRBJ2-3; 8 bases agree with TRBD1. The TCR sequence derives from a man aged 50 to 60 who received an inactivated influenza vaccine. CDR3 sequence: CASTPTGGTDTQYF. DNA of the CDR3: TGCGCCAGCACGCCGACAGGGGGCACAGATACGCAGTATTTT.